Listed below are T cell receptor beta chains from one sample, sequenced in a study of control samples from healthy donors and cancer patients. The table came from immunoSEQ multiplex PCR; TCRdb's copy has only in-frame clones and leaves some out. Of approximately 150,000 clones in the sample, approximately 94% were seen once. The sequencing sample was made of blood. These receptors were collected from a woman between 18 and 29 years old in good health. Both conserved end residues are part of each CDR3. A D gene is named only where the DNA matches it firmly. Clone size is stated in some rows and not others, as once, few, many or a class when expanded.

.	TRBJ1-1	TRBV12-5	.	15	TGTGCTAGTGGTTTGGTAACGGGCGGGAGCACTGAAGCTTTCTTT	CASGLVTGGSTEAFF
.	TRBJ1-4	TRBV6-5	.	13	TGTGCCAGCAGTTATGCAACTAATGAAAAACTGTTTTTT	CASSYATNEKLFF
.	TRBJ1-2	TRBV28	.	15	TGTGCCAGCAGTACCCCAGGGCTTACTAACTATGGCTACACCTTC	CASSTPGLTNYGYTF
few	TRBJ1-3	TRBV19	.	15	TGTGCCAGTAGACCCGGACCGGCAAGGGGCGGCACCATATATTTT	CASRPGPARGGTIYF
once	TRBJ2-5	TRBV5-1	.	14	TGCGCCAGCAGCTTGGTTCCAGAATCCGAGACCCAGTACTTC	CASSLVPESETQYF
.	TRBJ2-6	TRBV3-1/TRBV3-2	.	15	TGTGCCAGCAGCCAACTGGGGTCTGGGGCCAACGTCCTGACTTTC	CASSQLGSGANVLTF
.	TRBJ1-1	TRBV7-3	TRBD1	13	TGTGCCAGCAGCGCTACTGGGCAGGGGGAGGCTTTCTTT	CASSATGQGEAFF
.	TRBJ1-2	TRBV5-4	.	14	TGTGCCAGCAGCCGATCAACTCTTAACTATGGCTACACCTTC	CASSRSTLNYGYTF
few	TRBJ2-7	TRBV4-2	TRBD1	15	TGTGCCAGCAGCCAAGCCCTAGGCACAGGGGAAGAGCAGTACTTC	CASSQALGTGEEQYF
.	TRBJ1-2	TRBV18	.	13	TGTGCCAGCTCACCCCAAAGGGGCCTTGGCTACACCTTC	CASSPQRGLGYTF
.	TRBJ2-7	TRBV5-4	TRBD2	14	TGTGCCAGCAGCCCGGGACTAGCGAGGAACGAGCAGTACTTC	CASSPGLARNEQYF
.	TRBJ1-1	TRBV18	.	14	TGTGCCAGCTCACCTGTCCGGGACTGGACTGAAGCTTTCTTT	CASSPVRDWTEAFF
.	TRBJ2-7	TRBV3-1/TRBV3-2	TRBD1	14	TGTGCCAGCAGGAGGGGGCGTAGATCCAACGAGCAGTACTTC	CASRRGRRSNEQYF
.	TRBJ1-2	TRBV10-3	TRBD1	16	TGTGCCATCAGTGAGCGTCGACAGGGGCGAAACTATGGCTACACCTTC	CAISERRQGRNYGYTF
.	TRBJ1-6	TRBV18	.	15	TGTGCCAGCTCAGCCCCCGGGACCTCTAATTCACCCCTCCACTTT	CASSAPGTSNSPLHF
.	TRBJ2-1	TRBV6-5	.	14	TGTGCCAGCGCCTGGGGGGGGCCTAGGGATGAGCAGTTCTTC	CASAWGGPRDEQFF
once	TRBJ1-1	TRBV29-1	.	13	TGCAGCGTTGAAGAATCGGCAGTCGCTGAAGCTTTCTTT	CSVEESAVAEAFF
.	TRBJ1-2	TRBV19	.	12	TGTGCCAGTTCGGCGGCTAACTATGGCTACACCTTC	CASSAANYGYTF
.	TRBJ1-3	TRBV4-1	.	15	TGCGCCAGCAGCCAAGAAAATTTGGGAGGAAACACCATATATTTT	CASSQENLGGNTIYF
.	TRBJ2-2	TRBV2	.	15	TGTGCCAGCGCTCGAGAGCGATCGGACACCGGGGAGCTGTTTTTT	CASARERSDTGELFF
.	TRBJ2-2	TRBV4-2	TRBD2	15	TGTGCCAGCAGCCAAGCTAGCGGGGGGGCCGGGGAGCTGTTTTTT	CASSQASGGAGELFF
.	TRBJ2-2	TRBV18	TRBD1	14	TGTGCCAGCTCCCTCGGGACAGCCACCGGGGAGCTGTTTTTT	CASSLGTATGELFF
.	TRBJ1-2	TRBV6-1	.	15	TGTGCCAGCAGTGAAGCGCGCAGGCTCTACTATGGCTACACCTTC	CASSEARRLYYGYTF
.	TRBJ1-5	TRBV29-1	.	14	TGCAGCGTTGACCTTGGGGACGGCAATCAGCCCCAGCATTTT	CSVDLGDGNQPQHF
once	TRBJ1-4	TRBV9	.	16	TGTGCCAGCAGCGTAGGTGGCGCGGGAGCGGGTGAAAAACTGTTTTTT	CASSVGGAGAGEKLFF
.	TRBJ2-5	TRBV28	TRBD1	14	TGTGCCGGGAATGGACAGGGGGCGGGTGAGACCCAGTACTTC	CAGNGQGAGETQYF
.	TRBJ2-7	TRBV3-1/TRBV3-2	.	13	TGTGCCAGCAGCCGAGACAGAGCCTACGAGCAGTACTTC	CASSRDRAYEQYF
.	TRBJ2-6	TRBV15	.	18	TGTGCCACCAGCAGAGCGAAACGGATAAGCTCTGGGGCCAACGTCCTGACTTTC	CATSRAKRISSGANVLTF